The rows below give T cell receptor beta chains drawn from one sample of a study of blood T cell repertoires in COVID-19. Sequenced by immunoSEQ multiplex PCR; TCRdb stores in-frame clones only, minus some. The table lists 200,000 or so clones, approximately 84% of them singletons. The sequenced sample consisted of peripheral blood. The receptor set was obtained from a human donor with acute or convalescent COVID-19. The donor label of this sample is uncertain. The CDR3 runs from the conserved cysteine through the conserved F or W. Each record gives: clone size, J gene, V gene, D gene, CDR3 protein, CDR3 DNA. The D gene is left open where the match is weak. Rows give clone size only sometimes, using once, few, many, or a class for an expanded clone.

many TRBJ2-3 TRBV6-5 TRBD1 CASSYGTGMSDTQYF TGTGCCAGCAGTTACGGGACAGGGATGTCAGATACGCAGTATTTT
. TRBJ2-5 TRBV27 TRBD2 CASKPGLARETQYF TGTGCCAGCAAACCGGGACTAGCGAGAGAGACCCAGTACTTC
once TRBJ2-6 TRBV7-3 . CASSLHAGGSGANVLTF TGTGCCAGCAGCTTACACGCCGGGGGCTCTGGGGCCAACGTCCTGACTTTC
. TRBJ1-2 TRBV19 TRBD1 CASRSDRGQTINYGYTF TGTGCCAGCCGGTCTGACAGGGGCCAAACGATTAACTATGGCTACACCTTC
. TRBJ2-1 TRBV7-9 . CASSLGGSSNEQFF TGTGCCAGCAGCTTAGGTGGTAGCAGCAATGAGCAGTTCTTC
. TRBJ2-7 TRBV10-1 . CASSASSAYEQYF TGCGCCAGCAGTGCGAGTTCGGCCTACGAGCAGTACTTC
. TRBJ2-5 TRBV10-3 . CAISDQRSQETQYF TGTGCCATCAGTGACCAGCGGTCTCAAGAGACCCAGTACTTC
. TRBJ2-7 TRBV11-2 TRBD2 CASSIGGVEQYF TGTGCCAGCAGCATTGGGGGGGTCGAGCAGTACTTC
. TRBJ2-5 TRBV4-2 TRBD1 CASSPTGEETQYF TGTGCCAGCAGTCCGACAGGGGAAGAGACCCAGTACTTC
. TRBJ2-7 TRBV27 . CASSLKSGGTYEQYF TGTGCCAGCAGTTTAAAATCCGGCGGGACCTACGAGCAGTACTTC
. TRBJ2-2 TRBV6-2/TRBV6-3 . CASSYSVGQGKGGDDTGELFF TGTGCCAGCAGTTACTCGGTGGGGCAGGGTAAGGGAGGCGACGACACCGGGGAGCTGTTTTTT
. TRBJ1-5 TRBV10-3 . CATTGSLGQPQHF TGTGCCACGACAGGAAGTCTGGGTCAGCCCCAGCATTTT
once TRBJ1-1 TRBV7-2 . CASSRVGGGNTEAFF TGTGCCAGCAGCCGCGTAGGGGGGGGGAACACTGAAGCTTTCTTT
. TRBJ2-7 TRBV6-6 . CASSYSAGSGEQYF TGTGCCAGCAGTTACTCGGCAGGGTCTGGTGAGCAGTACTTC
once TRBJ2-5 TRBV3-1/TRBV3-2 . CASSPGQSYLETQYF TGTGCCAGCAGCCCCGGACAGAGTTATCTGGAGACCCAGTACTTC
. TRBJ2-7 TRBV10-3 TRBD2 CATIAGGSSYEQYF TGTGCCACTATAGCGGGAGGGAGCTCCTACGAGCAGTACTTC
. TRBJ2-3 TRBV2 TRBD1 CASRSEGQGIRTDTQYF TGTGCCAGCAGGTCGGAGGGACAGGGGATCCGCACAGATACGCAGTATTTT
. TRBJ2-3 TRBV2 TRBD2 CASRGTSGRPGDTQYF TGTGCCAGCAGAGGGACTAGCGGGAGGCCGGGAGATACGCAGTATTTT
. TRBJ1-2 TRBV12-3/TRBV12-4 TRBD1 CASSSTGGDGYTF TGTGCCAGCAGTAGTACAGGGGGCGATGGCTACACCTTC
. TRBJ2-3 TRBV27 . CASRGLDRGTDTQYF TGTGCCAGCAGGGGCCTGGACCGGGGGACAGATACGCAGTATTTT
. TRBJ1-4 TRBV28 TRBD1 CASSSSGTGGEKLFF TGTGCCAGCAGTTCCTCGGGGACAGGAGGCGAAAAACTGTTTTTT
. TRBJ2-1 TRBV5-8 TRBD2 CASISLAGYNEQFF TGTGCCAGCATCTCCCTAGCGGGGTACAATGAGCAGTTCTTC
. TRBJ2-2 TRBV27 . CASRRTNTGELFF TGTGCCAGCAGGAGGACGAACACCGGGGAGCTGTTTTTT
. TRBJ1-1 TRBV15 . CATSPSGGNTEAFF TGTGCCACCAGCCCCTCGGGGGGGAACACTGAAGCTTTCTTT
. TRBJ1-3 TRBV19 TRBD1 CASAYRTGYSGNTIYF TGTGCCAGTGCATACCGGACAGGGTACTCTGGAAACACCATATATTTT
. TRBJ2-7 TRBV11-3 TRBD2 CASSLAAGVQNQYF TGTGCCAGCAGCCTAGCGGCAGGCGTTCAGAATCAGTACTTC
. TRBJ1-2 TRBV7-3 . CASSLNAGDFYGYTF TGTGCCAGCAGCTTAAACGCAGGGGATTTTTATGGCTACACCTTC
. TRBJ1-6 TRBV27 . CASNAGIGSPLHF TGTGCCAGCAACGCGGGGATAGGATCACCCCTCCACTTT
. TRBJ2-5 TRBV30 TRBD1 CAWRYRGLETQYF TGTGCCTGGCGGTACAGGGGGCTAGAGACCCAGTACTTC
. TRBJ1-3 TRBV2 TRBD1 CASSETTGTGNTIYF TGTGCCAGCAGTGAGACGACAGGGACTGGAAACACCATATATTTT
. TRBJ2-1 TRBV3-1/TRBV3-2 TRBD1 CASSLLMGQGPNEQFF TGTGCCAGCAGCCTCCTAATGGGACAGGGTCCCAATGAGCAGTTCTTC
. TRBJ2-3 TRBV3-1/TRBV3-2 . CASSPGDYRTDTQYF TGTGCCAGCAGCCCAGGGGACTATCGCACAGATACGCAGTATTTT
. TRBJ1-2 TRBV4-3 . CASSQYRVGSNYGYTF TGCGCCAGCAGCCAGTACAGGGTGGGTTCGAACTATGGCTACACCTTC
. TRBJ1-5 TRBV7-2 TRBD1 CASSPAPQGVGDQPQHF TGTGCCAGTTCGCCGGCCCCACAGGGGGTGGGGGATCAGCCCCAGCATTTT
. TRBJ2-5 TRBV13 . CASSLRRPRGETQYF TGTGCCAGCAGCTTACGACGTCCACGGGGGGAGACCCAGTACTTC
. TRBJ1-1 TRBV10-3 . CAISGLPNTEAFF TGTGCCATCAGTGGGCTTCCTAACACTGAAGCTTTCTTT
few TRBJ2-1 TRBV6-4 TRBD1 CASSADRGLVHEQFF TGTGCCAGCAGTGCAGACAGGGGGCTTGTCCATGAGCAGTTCTTC
. TRBJ2-3 TRBV5-4 . CASSPRVDTDTQYF TGTGCCAGCAGCCCCAGGGTCGACACAGATACGCAGTATTTT
. TRBJ1-4 TRBV5-1 . CASSLMQGQEKLFF TGCGCCAGCAGCTTGATGCAGGGGCAGGAAAAACTGTTTTTT
. TRBJ1-2 TRBV7-2 . CASSLTGDGYTF TGTGCCAGCAGCTTGACAGGAGATGGCTACACCTTC
. TRBJ2-7 TRBV4-3 TRBD1 CASSQWGTGAYEQYF TGCGCCAGCAGCCAATGGGGGACAGGGGCCTACGAGCAGTACTTC
few TRBJ2-7 TRBV7-9 . CASSPGTSPSYEQYF TGTGCCAGCAGCCCCGGGACTTCCCCCTCCTACGAGCAGTACTTC
few TRBJ2-1 TRBV4-1 . CASSQDFASDEQFF TGCGCCAGCAGCCAAGATTTCGCGAGCGATGAGCAGTTCTTC
. TRBJ2-3 TRBV24-1 TRBD2 CATPDREREVTDTQYF TGTGCCACCCCTGACCGCGAACGGGAGGTCACAGATACGCAGTATTTT
. TRBJ1-1 TRBV6-1 TRBD1 CASSGGTGMLGTEAFF TGTGCCAGCAGTGGAGGGACAGGGATGTTGGGCACTGAAGCTTTCTTT
. TRBJ2-2 TRBV11-3 TRBD2 CASSLIGTSGSRAGELFF TGTGCCAGCAGTCTGATCGGGACTAGCGGGAGTAGAGCCGGGGAGCTGTTTTTT
. TRBJ1-3 TRBV5-8 TRBD1 CASSRDRADPIYF TGTGCCAGCAGCCGAGACAGGGCAGATCCCATATATTTT
. TRBJ2-6 TRBV7-3 TRBD1 CASSLQGAHGANVLTF TGTGCCAGCAGCTTACAGGGGGCGCACGGGGCCAACGTCCTGACTTTC